The T cell receptor beta chain described here comes from a study of blood T cell repertoires in COVID-19. Across the whole study: Nucleic acid was either cDNA or gDNA, and it came from T cells, B-cell-depleted T cells, or PBMCs.

Produced via immunoSEQ multiplex PCR; TCRdb's table is partial and in-frame only. The table lists under 150,000 clones, 65% to 90% of them singletons. Participants had their cohort set by participant-reported clinical history. Donors of Cohort 3 who recovered were those that had two negative PCRs, clearance, or symptom resolution. Germline CDR1 and CDR2: WSHSY and SAAADI. V shed 2 bases, J shed 5 bases, and the junction held 6 bases outside the gene matches. The CDR3 consists of 14 residues. Source material: PBMCs or T cells enriched from blood (not recorded which). This chain uses TRBV10-2 with TRBJ2-7; 7 nucleotides line up with TRBD2. This receptor was identified in a woman aged 50 to 60 who had recovered from COVID-19. CDR3 loop: CASSERGRADEQYF. DNA of the CDR3: TGCGCCAGCAGTGAGCGGGGGAGGGCTGACGAGCAGTACTTC.